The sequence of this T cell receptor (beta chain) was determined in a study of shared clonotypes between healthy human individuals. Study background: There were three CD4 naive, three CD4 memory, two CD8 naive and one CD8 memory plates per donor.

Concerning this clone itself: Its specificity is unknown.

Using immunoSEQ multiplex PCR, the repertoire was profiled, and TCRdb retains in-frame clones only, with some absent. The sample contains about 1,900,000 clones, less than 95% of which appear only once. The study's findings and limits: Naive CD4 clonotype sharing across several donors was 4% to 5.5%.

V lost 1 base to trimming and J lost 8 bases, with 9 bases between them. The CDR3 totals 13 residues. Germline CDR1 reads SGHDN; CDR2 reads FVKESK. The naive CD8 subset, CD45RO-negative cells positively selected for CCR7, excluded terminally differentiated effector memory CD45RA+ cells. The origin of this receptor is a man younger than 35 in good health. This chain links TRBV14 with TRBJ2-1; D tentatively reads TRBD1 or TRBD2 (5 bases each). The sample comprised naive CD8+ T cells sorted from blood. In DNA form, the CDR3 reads TGTGCCAGCAGCCAAGGGGGGTGGGATGAGCAGTTCTTC. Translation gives CASSQGGWDEQFF.